The 32 T cell receptor beta chains reported below all come from one sample, sequenced in a study of blood T cells in healthy people across ages. A J-beta primer mix and a sample-barcoded 5' primer were used in a second PCR of roughly 7 to 12 cycles. Each CDR3 protein gets one entry after TCRdb re-called the 5' RACE reads with MiXCR. The profile shows roughly 680,000 distinct CDR3 sequences, more than 45% of them singletons. The sample consisted of blood. The receptors were gathered from a woman older than 75 in good health.

The chain couples TRBV12-3 or TRBV12-4 to TRBJ1-5, with TRBD1 as a possible D gene (5 bases). This CDR3 region has 14 residues. The V gene lost 7 bases and the J gene lost 0 bases, with 10 bases spanning the gap. This CDR3 reads CASTTRDSNQPQHF. DNA for the CDR3: TGTGCCAGCACCACCAGGGATAGCAATCAGCCCCAGCATTTT.

This clonotype was counted between two and nine times. This may arise from a read error, as a much more abundant clone is one base away. The chain links TRBV29-1 to TRBJ2-1; 9 nucleotides align to TRBD2. The J call may not be correct, given that the DNA end is closer to TRBJ2-7. Germline V gene sequence: CDR1 SQVTM, CDR2 ANQGSEA. The CDR3 spans 14 residues. CDR3 sequence: CSFSGGSSYNEQYF. The CDR3 DNA reads TGCAGCTTTAGCGGGGGTAGCTCCTACAATGAGCAGTACTTC.

This clonotype was counted many times. V usage is TRBV6-1 and J usage is TRBJ2-6; tentatively, D is TRBD1 (5 bases). Trimming left V 3 bases short and J 0 bases short, with 9 bases between. CDR1 is MNHNS and CDR2 is SASEGT in the germline V gene. The CDR3 spans 16 residues. The CDR3 region is CASSDRASSGANVLTF. The CDR3 DNA is TGTGCCAGCAGTGACAGGGCGAGCTCTGGGGCCAACGTCCTGACTTTC.

The V call is TRBV20-1, the J call TRBJ2-1; D not certain. This CDR3 comprises 13 residues. Trimming cost V 0 bases and J 9 bases, with 12 bases left between them. CDR1 and CDR2 (germline): DFQATT, SNEGSKA (reference sequence). The CDR3 nucleotides are TGCAGTGCTAGAGAGGGCCGCCTCGGTGAGCAGTTCTTC. It encodes CSAREGRLGEQFF.

CDR3 sequence (DNA): TGTGCCAGCAGCCGACAGGCTTATCAGCCCCAGCATTTT. Its translation: CASSRQAYQPQHF. The chain is built from TRBV2 and TRBJ1-5; D is perhaps TRBD1 (6 bases). This CDR3 contains 13 residues. The V end lost 6 bases, the J end lost 5 bases, and 11 bases lay between the germline ends. Germline CDR1 reads SNHLY; CDR2 reads FYNNEI.

On this clonotype itself: A much more abundant neighbour one base away suggests this may be a read error. V is TRBV20-1 and J is TRBJ2-1; maybe TRBD1 (6 bases). The tail of the sequence fits TRBJ2-7 better, so the J call may be wrong. This CDR3 contains 14 residues. In germline, CDR1 is DFQATT, CDR2 SNEGSKA (reference sequence). The CDR3 coding sequence is TGCAGTGCTCTTACAGGGAGCTCCTACAATGAGCAGTACTTC. This translates into CSALTGSSYNEQYF.

This clonotype is a singleton in its sample. V usage is TRBV2 and J usage is TRBJ2-3; no firm D call. CDR3 length equals 13 residues. With 1 base removed from V and 6 bases from J, the gap between germline ends came to 8 bases. Germline CDR1 is SNHLY and CDR2 is FYNNEI. CDR3 residues: CASSEGAEDTQYF. CDR3 in DNA: TGTGCCAGCAGTGAAGGGGCGGAGGATACGCAGTATTTT.

This clonotype was observed a handful of times. J is TRBJ2-2 and V is TRBV7-2; a possible D gene is TRBD2 (5 bases). Deletions cut 2 bases from V and 5 bases from J, with 9 bases between. This CDR3 has 14 amino acids. Germline assignment: CDR1 SGHTA and CDR2 FQGNSA. The CDR3 coding sequence is TGTGCCAGCAGCTTAAATAGGGAGACCGGGGAGCTGTTTTTT. Its protein product is CASSLNRETGELFF.

Ten or more counts support this clonotype. One end of the junction is discordant with germline, which a read error may explain. This chain connects TRBV12-3 or TRBV12-4 to TRBJ1-6; no reliable D call. The CDR3 runs 13 residues. DNA for the CDR3: TGTGCTAGCAGTTTTAATGCAGGTTCACCCCTCCACTTT. Its translation: CASSFNAGSPLHF.

The chain has TRBV20-1 and TRBJ2-5; 7 positions agree with TRBD1. Germline-derived CDR1 and CDR2 are DFQATT and SNEGSKA (reference sequence). With V trimmed by 3 bases and J by 1 base, 5 bases remained unmatched. This CDR3 is 14 amino acids long. CDR3 protein: CSASHRGVQETQYF. In DNA form, the CDR3 reads TGCAGTGCTAGCCACAGGGGCGTCCAAGAGACCCAGTACTTC.

This clonotype was found a few times. The gene calls are TRBV3-1 and TRBJ1-2, with D unclear. Trimming took 1 base from V and 5 from J, leaving 8 bases between them. Germline V gene lookup returns CDR1 LGHDT and CDR2 YNNKEL (reference sequence). The CDR3 covers 13 residues. CDR3 nucleotides: TGTGCCAGCAGCCAAGGATCCGTTTATGGCTACACCTTC. Translation gives CASSQGSVYGYTF.

The rearrangement uses TRBV27 and TRBJ2-3; D is possibly TRBD1 or TRBD2 (6 bases each). CDR3 length equals 13 residues. The ends were cut back, 10 bases at V and 5 bases at J, with 16 bases in the middle. The germline V gene encodes CDR1 MNHEY and CDR2 SMNVEV (reference sequence). CDR3: CATQWGAGDTQYF. CDR3 in DNA: TGTGCCACCCAATGGGGGGCTGGAGATACGCAGTATTTT.

In its sample, this clonotype was seen once. The chain uses TRBV29-1 and TRBJ1-2; possible D gene TRBD1, 6 bases. Germline V lookup: CDR1 SQVTM, CDR2 ANQGSEA. The CDR3 extends over 12 amino acids. The ends were cut back, 3 bases at V and 5 bases at J, with 10 bases in the middle. The CDR3 nucleotides are TGCAGCGTTGACAGGGGCGCTTATGGCTACACCTTC. This gives the protein CSVDRGAYGYTF.

The chain joins TRBV5-1 to TRBJ2-1; D remains ambiguous. Germline CDR1 and CDR2: SGHRS and YFSETQ. The V gene lost 5 bases and the J gene lost 3 bases, with 12 bases spanning the gap. The CDR3 runs 14 residues. This CDR3 reads CASSSGDDYNEQFF. CDR3 in DNA: TGCGCCAGCAGTTCCGGAGACGACTACAATGAGCAGTTCTTC.

This clonotype was found a few times. The chain joins TRBV28 to TRBJ2-7; either TRBD1 or TRBD2 may fit D (5 bases each). Germline V lookup: CDR1 MDHEN, CDR2 SYDVKM. The CDR3 is 12 amino acids. V dropped 8 bases and J dropped 5 bases, with 13 bases sitting between them. This chain's CDR3 is CASHSGTHEQYF. The CDR3, as DNA: TGTGCCAGCCACTCCGGGACCCACGAGCAGTACTTC.

This clonotype was seen a few times. The CDR3 nucleotides are TGCAGTGTTTCGACAGGCCGAATAAGCTCCTACAATGAGCAGTTCTTC. Residues: CSVSTGRISSYNEQFF. The chain uses TRBV20-1 and TRBJ2-1, with a weak D call TRBD1 (6 bases). Trimming shortened V by 7 bases and J by 0 bases, and 19 bases separated the two germline ends. This CDR3 region has 16 residues. Germline values: CDR1 DFQATT, CDR2 SNEGSKA (reference sequence).

This clonotype was detected only a few times. CDR3 amino acids: CATSRAGTGGNTGELFF. The CDR3 DNA reads TGTGCCACCAGTCGAGCCGGGACAGGGGGGAACACCGGGGAGCTGTTTTTT. The J gene is TRBJ2-2, the V gene TRBV24-1, with TRBD1 matching 11 bases. CDR1 KGHDR and CDR2 SFDVKD come from the germline V gene. V dropped 6 bases and J dropped 1; count of bases not matched to a gene: 6. This CDR3 spans 17 amino acids.

This rearrangement joins TRBV28 to TRBJ2-7, with a weak D call TRBD1 (5 bases). In germline, CDR1 is MDHEN, CDR2 SYDVKM. The CDR3 is made up of 12 amino acids. With 7 bases removed from V and 1 base from J, the gap between germline ends came to 8 bases. The DNA of the CDR3 is TGTGCCAGCACAGACAGTTCCTACGAGCAGTACTTC. Translation gives CASTDSSYEQYF.

This clonotype has at least ten counts. The rearrangement links TRBV4-1 to TRBJ2-7; 7 bases map to TRBD2. V shed 1 base and J 4 bases; nucleotides not matched to a gene: 7. Per germline, CDR1 MGHRA and CDR2 YSYEKL. This CDR3 comprises 15 residues. CDR3: CASSQVLAGEYEQYF. The CDR3 coding sequence is TGCGCCAGCAGCCAAGTCCTGGCGGGAGAATACGAGCAGTACTTC.

The CDR3 coding sequence is TGCGCCAGCAGCTCCCAAGGGGGATCCGACTACGAGCAGTACTTC. Translation: CASSSQGGSDYEQYF. The V and J genes are TRBV5-1 and TRBJ2-5; D is perhaps TRBD1 (6 bases). The end of the DNA aligns better with TRBJ2-7, so the J call may be wrong. The germline V gene has CDR1 SGHRS and CDR2 YFSETQ. The CDR3 has 15 amino acids.

The CDR3 loop is CSVEDGGHGYTF. The CDR3 nucleotides are TGCAGCGTTGAAGATGGGGGGCATGGCTACACCTTC. The chain carries TRBV29-1 and TRBJ1-2; a possible D gene is TRBD1 (6 bases). Germline V gene data show CDR1 as SQVTM and CDR2 as ANQGSEA. With 0 bases removed from V and 6 bases from J, the gap between germline ends came to 8 bases. This CDR3 region has 12 residues.

This chain links TRBV9 with TRBJ1-1, with D unclear. V shed 0 bases and J shed 10 bases, with 16 bases lying between them. CDR3 length equals 14 residues. The germline V gene encodes CDR1 SGDLS and CDR2 YYNGEE. The CDR3 nucleotides are TGTGCCAGCAGCGTAGGGGTTTCAGGCGCCGGAGCTTTCTTT. This translates into CASSVGVSGAGAFF.

The sample holds many counts of this clonotype. The chain carries TRBV29-1 and TRBJ2-1; 11 bases fit TRBD2. J was trimmed by 6 bases and V by 1 base; bases with no gene match: 8. The CDR3 runs 16 residues. From germline, CDR1 is SQVTM and CDR2 ANQGSEA. CDR3 nucleotide sequence: TGCAGCGTTGAAGGACTAGCGGGAAGATCGTCCAATGAGCAGTTCTTC. It encodes CSVEGLAGRSSNEQFF.

This clonotype was observed a few times. The V gene is TRBV3-1, the J gene TRBJ2-1; 9 bases agree with TRBD2. V lost 1 base to trimming and J lost 6 bases; unmatched junction nucleotides: 4. This CDR3 is built from 15 residues. Germline V CDR1 and CDR2: LGHDT, YNNKEL (reference sequence). This CDR3 reads CASSQGAGGGNEQFF. CDR3 DNA sequence: TGTGCCAGCAGCCAAGGAGCGGGAGGAGGCAATGAGCAGTTCTTC.

This clonotype was observed at least ten times. J is TRBJ2-7 and V is TRBV2; D is unresolved. V dropped 6 bases and J dropped 3 bases, with 15 bases sitting between them. The CDR3 is 14 amino acids. Germline V CDR1 and CDR2: SNHLY, FYNNEI. The CDR3 loop is CASSSSTLGYEQYF. The CDR3 coding sequence is TGTGCCAGCAGCTCTAGTACATTAGGCTACGAGCAGTACTTC.

This clonotype has a handful of counts. The rearrangement links TRBV29-1 to TRBJ2-3, with D uncertain. The germline V and J ends were trimmed by 6 bases and 2 bases, with 12 bases remaining between them. CDR1 SQVTM and CDR2 ANQGSEA come from the germline V gene. This CDR3 has 13 residues. CDR3 sequence: CSVFGSYTDTQYF. DNA of the CDR3: TGCAGCGTCTTTGGATCCTACACAGATACGCAGTATTTT.

This chain joins TRBV7-2 and TRBJ2-3; D unclear. The V gene lost 2 bases and the J gene lost 5 bases, with 8 bases spanning the gap. Germline CDR1 and CDR2: SGHTA and FQGNSA. This CDR3 region has 13 residues. CDR3 protein: CASSLLVGDTQYF. The CDR3 DNA reads TGTGCCAGCAGCTTATTGGTTGGAGATACGCAGTATTTT.

Concerning this clonotype: Just one base apart from a much larger clone, this may be a read error. The chain has TRBV12-3 or TRBV12-4 and TRBJ2-1, with D possibly being TRBD1 (5 bases). The CDR3 sequence is 13 residues long. CDR3 coding DNA: TGTGCCAGCAGTCAGACAGTCTACAATGAGCAGTCCTTC. Its protein product is CASSQTVYNEQSF.

This clonotype was seen at least ten times. The V and J genes are TRBV5-1 and TRBJ2-1, with 10 bases fitting TRBD2. CDR1 and CDR2 (germline): SGHRS, YFSETQ. The CDR3 has 13 amino acids. V lost 7 bases, J lost 5 bases, and 3 bases stayed unmatched. The CDR3 DNA follows: TGCGCCAGCGGGACTAGCGTAGACAATGAGCAGTTCTTC. Its protein product is CASGTSVDNEQFF.

The chain couples TRBV29-1 to TRBJ2-3, with D unclear. Trimming stripped 8 bases from V and 0 bases from J, with 12 bases between. This CDR3 contains 13 residues. CDR1 is SQVTM, CDR2 ANQGSEA, per germline. CDR3 amino acids: CSISTASTDTQYF. The CDR3 nucleotides read TGCAGCATATCAACTGCTAGCACAGATACGCAGTATTTT.

The chain employs TRBV6-5 and TRBJ2-5; TRBD2 might be the D (6 bases). The CDR3 sequence is 15 residues long. Between the trimmed V and J ends, which lost 3 bases and 7 bases, there was a span of 18 bases. The V gene's germline CDR1 is MNHEY and CDR2 SVGAGI. The CDR3 DNA sequence: TGTGCCAGCAGTTATCAAGCCAGCGGGTCAGGGACCCAGTACTTC. Translated, it gives CASSYQASGSGTQYF.

Of note for this clonotype: It may be a read error: a sequence one base away is much more abundant. The chain has TRBV24-1 and TRBJ2-4; TRBD1 might be the D (6 bases). This CDR3 has 13 amino acids. Germline CDR1 is KGHDR and CDR2 is SFDVKD. V dropped 5 bases and J dropped 5 bases, with 9 bases sitting between them. CDR3 sequence (DNA): TGTGCCACCAGTGGGGCAGGGGAAAACATTCAGTACTTC. Its translation: CATSGAGENIQYF.